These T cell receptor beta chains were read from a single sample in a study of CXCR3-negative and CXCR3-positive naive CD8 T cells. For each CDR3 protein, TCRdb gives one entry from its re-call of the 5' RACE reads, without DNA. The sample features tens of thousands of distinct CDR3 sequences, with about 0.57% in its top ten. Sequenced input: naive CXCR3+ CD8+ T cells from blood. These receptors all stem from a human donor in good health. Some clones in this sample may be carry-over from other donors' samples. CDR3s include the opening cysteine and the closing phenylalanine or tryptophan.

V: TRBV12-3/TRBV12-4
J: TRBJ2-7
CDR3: CASSSSSGGENSYEQYF

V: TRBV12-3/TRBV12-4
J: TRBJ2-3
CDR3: CASSFLAGADTQYF

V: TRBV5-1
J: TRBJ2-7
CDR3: CASQGQGAREQYF

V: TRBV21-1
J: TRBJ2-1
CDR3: CASRTKAEQFF

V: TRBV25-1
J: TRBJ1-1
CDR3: CASSDPGTGVTEAFF

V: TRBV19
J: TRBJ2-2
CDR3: CASSRQTWTGGHTGELFF

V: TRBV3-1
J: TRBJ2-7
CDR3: CASSQDWAGTYEQYF

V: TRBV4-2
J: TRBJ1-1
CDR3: CASSQRGDTAFF

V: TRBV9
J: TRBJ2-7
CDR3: CASSVGQESTSEQYF

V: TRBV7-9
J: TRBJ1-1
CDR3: CASRAENTEAFF

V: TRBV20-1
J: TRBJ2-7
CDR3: CSARDAGTVGVRYEQYF

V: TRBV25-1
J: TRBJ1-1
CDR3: CASSVRAYQDTEAFF

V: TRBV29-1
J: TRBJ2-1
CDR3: CSVYLGSNVNEQFF

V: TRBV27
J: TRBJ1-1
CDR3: CASSPDRDRETEAFF

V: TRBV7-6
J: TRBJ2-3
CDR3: CASSLWTDTQYF

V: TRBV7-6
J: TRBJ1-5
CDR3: CASSLASTGQPQHF

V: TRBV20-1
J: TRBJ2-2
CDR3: CSASFRHDGELFF

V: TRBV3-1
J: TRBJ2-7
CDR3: CASSQVIAGGSYEQYF

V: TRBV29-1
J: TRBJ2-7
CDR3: CSVEGWGTYEQYF

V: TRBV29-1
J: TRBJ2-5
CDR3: CSVVNRAETQYF

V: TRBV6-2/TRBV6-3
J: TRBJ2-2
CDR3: CASSYIPGTGELFF

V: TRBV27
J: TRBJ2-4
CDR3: CASGNETIPAKNIQYF

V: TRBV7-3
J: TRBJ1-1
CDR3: CASSLGGLDTEAFF

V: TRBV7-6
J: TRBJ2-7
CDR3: CASSTGTGTSYEQYF

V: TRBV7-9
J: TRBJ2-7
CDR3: CASSLLWQTKSYEQYF

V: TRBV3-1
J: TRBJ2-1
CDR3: CASSPRGQGVSSYNEQFF

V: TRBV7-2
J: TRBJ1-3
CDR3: CASSSTGQGRNTIYF

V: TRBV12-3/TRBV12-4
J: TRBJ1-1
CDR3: CASNLLAGGNTEAFF

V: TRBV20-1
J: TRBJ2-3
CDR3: CSASRTQARTDTQYF